The present T cell receptor beta chain was sequenced within a study of shared clonotypes between healthy human individuals. About the study: CD4 naive and CD4 memory each took three plates per donor, while CD8 naive took two and CD8 memory one.

Clones were sequenced by immunoSEQ multiplex PCR, and TCRdb holds only the in-frame ones, with some missing. Here the sample spans about 680,000 clones, about 91% being singletons. Unmatched junction bases numbered 12, after V lost 5 bases and J lost 8 bases. From germline, CDR1 is MNHEY and CDR2 SMNVEV (reference sequence). The CDR3 extends over 15 amino acids. Terminally differentiated effector memory CD45RA+ cells were left out of the naive CD8 fraction, which was CD45RO-negative and positively selected for CCR7. The chain is built from TRBV27 and TRBJ2-3; 8 bases match TRBD2. The sample was naive CD8+ T cells sorted from blood. The clonotype was recovered from a man aged 25-40 years in good health. CDR3 residues: CASSVAGPSFGTQYF. The CDR3 coding sequence is TGTGCCAGCAGTGTAGCGGGGCCGTCATTTGGTACGCAGTATTTT.